Listed below are T cell receptor beta chains from one sample, sequenced in a study of T cell responses to AZD1222 COVID-19 vaccine. Produced via immunoSEQ multiplex PCR; TCRdb's table is partial and in-frame only. The sample lists about 110,000 clones; 65% to 85% were seen once. The sample in question was peripheral blood, obtained on day 0 of AZD1222 vaccination. The receptor source for this set is an adult in good health. Both conserved end residues are part of each CDR3. The D gene is left open where the match is weak. Only part of the rows carry a size: once, few, many, or a class if the clone is expanded.

d_gene | j_gene | abundance | v_gene | CDR3nt | CDR3aa
NA | TRBJ1-3 | NA | TRBV18 | TGTGCCAGCTCACCACGGTCTTCCTCTGGAAACACCATATATTTT | CASSPRSSSGNTIYF
NA | TRBJ2-5 | NA | TRBV7-9 | TGTGCCGGGAGGGGGACAGAGCTTCAAGAGACCCAGTACTTC | CAGRGTELQETQYF
TRBD1 | TRBJ1-4 | NA | TRBV10-3 | TGTGCCATCAGTGAAGAGGGGACAGGGGGTGGAGAACTGTTTTTT | CAISEEGTGGGELFF
TRBD1 | TRBJ1-1 | NA | TRBV7-2 | TGTGCCAGCAGCGTATCAGGGGGCGGCACTGAAGCTTTCTTT | CASSVSGGGTEAFF
NA | TRBJ2-7 | NA | TRBV12-3/TRBV12-4 | TGTGCCAGCAGGAGAGCCTACGAGCAGTACTTC | CASRRAYEQYF
NA | TRBJ1-2 | NA | TRBV7-2 | TGTGCCAGCAGCATGAACAGGGTTGGCTACACCTTC | CASSMNRVGYTF
NA | TRBJ2-7 | NA | TRBV5-4 | TGTGCCAGCAGCTTTCAGGGGGGACTGGGGTTAGAGCAGTACTTC | CASSFQGGLGLEQYF
NA | TRBJ1-1 | once | TRBV5-4 | TGTGCCAGCAGCTTGATATACGAGGGACATGAAGCTTTCTTT | CASSLIYEGHEAFF
NA | TRBJ2-6 | NA | TRBV5-1 | TGCGCCAGCGGACCAGGGTCTACCGGGGCCAACGTCCTGACTTTC | CASGPGSTGANVLTF
TRBD2 | TRBJ2-1 | NA | TRBV19 | TGTGCCAGTAGAAAGCGGGGGGGGACCAATGAGCAGTTCTTC | CASRKRGGTNEQFF
NA | TRBJ1-3 | NA | TRBV5-8 | TGTGCCAGCAGCTTGTCTGGCACCAACTCTGGAAACACCATATATTTT | CASSLSGTNSGNTIYF
NA | TRBJ1-2 | NA | TRBV6-2/TRBV6-3 | TGTGCCAGCAGCACGAACGGCTATGGCTACACCTTC | CASSTNGYGYTF
NA | TRBJ1-2 | few | TRBV4-1 | TGCGCCAGCAGCCAAGAGAGGGGCCGACCCGGCTACACCTTC | CASSQERGRPGYTF
NA | TRBJ1-1 | NA | TRBV9 | TGTGCCAGCAGTTCCCAGGGGACAAACACTGAAGCTTTCTTT | CASSSQGTNTEAFF
TRBD1 | TRBJ1-2 | NA | TRBV7-2 | TGTGCCAGCAGCGCGACAGGGTACTATGGCTACACCTTC | CASSATGYYGYTF
TRBD2 | TRBJ2-4 | NA | TRBV6-2/TRBV6-3 | TGTGCCAGCAGCTTACTAGCGGGAGGTCCCCTAGCCAAAAACATTCAGTACTTC | CASSLLAGGPLAKNIQYF
NA | TRBJ2-2 | many | TRBV4-1 | TGCGCCAGCAGCCGTTTCACTGGCGGGGGCCCGAACACCGGGGAGCTGTTTTTT | CASSRFTGGGPNTGELFF
TRBD1 | TRBJ2-3 | NA | TRBV14 | TGTGCCAGCAGCCAACGTGCCGACGGGGAGAGGACAGGCCCAAGCACAGATACGCAGTATTTT | CASSQRADGERTGPSTDTQYF
NA | TRBJ1-5 | NA | TRBV10-2 | TGCGCCAGCAGTTGGGGGGGCGGGGAGCCCCAGCATTTT | CASSWGGGEPQHF
TRBD1 | TRBJ1-5 | few | TRBV13 | TGTGCCAGCAGCCAAGACAGGGGTAATCAGCCCCAGCATTTT | CASSQDRGNQPQHF
TRBD1 | TRBJ1-1 | NA | TRBV5-6 | TGTGCCAGCAGCGGGGAACAGGGGATGAACACTGAAGCTTTCTTT | CASSGEQGMNTEAFF
TRBD1 | TRBJ1-3 | once | TRBV6-6 | TGTGCCAGCAAGGCAGGGGGCTCTGGAAACACCATATATTTT | CASKAGGSGNTIYF
NA | TRBJ1-2 | NA | TRBV4-3 | TGCGCCAGCAGCCAAGTAAGGGGCGGAATAGGCGATGGCTACACCTTC | CASSQVRGGIGDGYTF
NA | TRBJ1-2 | NA | TRBV9 | TGTGCCAGCAGCGCCCATCAAGGGTGGAACTATGGCTACACCTTC | CASSAHQGWNYGYTF